A selection of T cell receptor beta chains follows, all from one sample in a study of graft-versus-host responses after intestinal transplantation. Sequenced by immunoSEQ multiplex PCR; TCRdb stores in-frame clones only, minus some. This table holds more than 80,000 clones, 85% to 90% found once. No antigens are known for them. Material: unstimulated CD4+ T cells sorted from spleen or lymph node cells, obtained before intestinal transplant. All receptors derive from a human donor who received an intestinal transplant. The CDR3 runs from the conserved cysteine through the conserved F or W. A D gene is named only where the DNA matches it firmly. Rows may omit the clone size; those that give it use once, few, many or a size class.

clone_size,d_call,v_call,j_call,cdr3_nt,cdr3_aa
NA,NA,TRBV18,TRBJ1-1,TGTGCCAGCTCACTACTACAGGGCGGGAACACTGAAGCTTTCTTT,CASSLLQGGNTEAFF
NA,NA,TRBV2,TRBJ1-1,TGTGCCAGCAGTGGAGGGACTTTAACTTTCTTT,CASSGGTLTFF
NA,NA,TRBV7-6,TRBJ1-4,TGTGCCAGCAGCTTAGGCTCTGCGTCGGCTAATGAAAAACTGTTTTTT,CASSLGSASANEKLFF
NA,TRBD1,TRBV18,TRBJ1-5,TGTGCCAGCTCACCACTAGGGACAGGGGAACAGCCCCAGCATTTT,CASSPLGTGEQPQHF
NA,TRBD1,TRBV29-1,TRBJ1-2,TGCAGCGTCATAGGGGGACAGGGTTCCGGAAACTATGGCTACACCTTC,CSVIGGQGSGNYGYTF
NA,NA,TRBV6-5,TRBJ1-5,TGTGCCAGCAGTAGCAGGGGTAGCAATCAGCCCCAGCATTTT,CASSSRGSNQPQHF
NA,NA,TRBV6-1,TRBJ1-2,TGTGCCAGCAGTGACCCCTTCAGAATTAACTATGGCTACACCTTC,CASSDPFRINYGYTF
NA,NA,TRBV5-6,TRBJ2-3,TGTGCCAGCAGCTTGGGGTTGGGGGGAGGAATCACAGATACGCAGTATTTT,CASSLGLGGGITDTQYF
NA,NA,TRBV30,TRBJ2-1,TGTGCCTGGAGTGTACTGAGCTCCTACAATGAGCAGTTCTTC,CAWSVLSSYNEQFF
NA,TRBD1,TRBV6-5,TRBJ2-3,TGTGCCAGCAGTTATAGGGGGCGTACAGATACGCAGTATTTT,CASSYRGRTDTQYF
once,TRBD2,TRBV6-1,TRBJ2-5,TGTGCCAGCAGTCCTCTAGCGGGGGTTGAGACCCAGTACTTC,CASSPLAGVETQYF
NA,NA,TRBV18,TRBJ1-2,TGTGCCAGCTCACAAGGGGCAAGAAACTATGGCTACACCTTC,CASSQGARNYGYTF
NA,NA,TRBV7-3,TRBJ2-1,TGTGCCAGCAGCTTAGGGCGGGGCGGTGGTGAGCAGTTCTTC,CASSLGRGGGEQFF
NA,TRBD1,TRBV6-1,TRBJ2-1,TGTGCCAGCGCCCCCAAGGACAGGACAAGAGAGCAGTTCTTC,CASAPKDRTREQFF
NA,TRBD2,TRBV2,TRBJ2-5,TGTGCCAGCAGTTTTGGACTAGCGGGAGGGAAAGAGACCCAGTACTTC,CASSFGLAGGKETQYF
NA,NA,TRBV5-4,TRBJ2-5,TGTGCCAGCAGCTTGGGGCTGGAGACCCAGTACTTC,CASSLGLETQYF
once,NA,TRBV6-5,TRBJ1-1,TGTGCCAGCAGTTACTCTGAGGGCACTGAAGCTTTCTTT,CASSYSEGTEAFF
few,NA,TRBV5-6,TRBJ1-4,TGTGCCAGCAGCGCCTCCGGGTCCTCAGGGGAAAAACTGTTTTTT,CASSASGSSGEKLFF
NA,NA,TRBV29-1,TRBJ1-1,TGCAGCGTTGAAGGCGCCGGGAGAACTGAAGCTTTCTTT,CSVEGAGRTEAFF
NA,NA,TRBV28,TRBJ2-1,TGTGCCAGCAGTCCCACGGCATTATTTAGCGGTGAGCAGTTCTTC,CASSPTALFSGEQFF
NA,NA,TRBV2,TRBJ1-1,TGTGCCAGCAGTGAACCTAAGCGGGGGTTGGGGCAGAACACTGAAGCTTTCTTT,CASSEPKRGLGQNTEAFF
NA,NA,TRBV25-1,TRBJ2-7,TGTGCCAGCAGTGAGTCGACAGTATCAAACTACGAGCAGTACTTC,CASSESTVSNYEQYF